The present entry profiles one T cell receptor (beta chain) with its context. The sample is drawn from a study of blood T cell repertoires in COVID-19. Participants came from 20 to 25 US areas, aged roughly 18 to 90 years. Which cohort a participant joined came from the clinical history participants gave. Donors of Cohort 3 who recovered were those that had two negative PCRs, clearance, or symptom resolution. Produced via immunoSEQ multiplex PCR; TCRdb's table is partial and in-frame only. This sample has roughly 340,000 clones, with approximately 92% found just once. The V and J ends lost 5 bases and 5 bases, in that order; junction bases with no gene match: 8. The CDR3 sequence is 15 residues long. The germline V gene has CDR1 SEHNR and CDR2 FQNEAQ (reference sequence).

The sequencing input was PBMCs or T cells enriched from blood (not recorded which). V is TRBV7-9 and J is TRBJ2-5, with 10 bases lining up with TRBD1. The receptor was derived from a man younger than 35 who had recovered from COVID-19. Written as DNA, the CDR3 is TGTGCCAGCAGCATGTTGGGACAGGGGATGGAGACCCAGTACTTC. This sequence encodes CASSMLGQGMETQYF.